Below are 5 T cell receptor beta chains sequenced from a single sample in a study of identical twins. A single record per CDR3 protein comes from TCRdb applying MiXCR to the 5' RACE reads. The sample includes just under 650,000 distinct CDR3 sequences, about 7.1% of them seen just once. In addition, the sample was reused for a study of yellow fever vaccine responses in identical twins.

The material sequenced was PBMCs. These receptors were obtained from a woman aged 18-35 years in good health.

The chain recombines TRBV29-1 with TRBJ2-5, with TRBD1 identical over 9 bases. The CDR3 length is 15 residues. V lost 5 bases and J lost 3; bases outside the gene matches: 10. Germline V gene lookup returns CDR1 SQVTM and CDR2 ANQGSEA. DNA for the CDR3: TGCAGCGTTTGCGTGGGGACAGGGTGGGAAGAGACCCAGTACTTC. Amino acid sequence: CSVCVGTGWEETQYF. The full variable domain, completed using reference TRBV29-1 and TRBJ2-5, is SAVISQKPSRDICQRGTSLTIQCQVDSQVTMMFWYRQQPGQSLTLIATANQGSEATYESGFVIDKFPISRPNLTFSTLTVSNMSPEDSSIYLCSVCVGTGWEETQYFGPGTRLLVL.

This clonotype was found a few times. V gene TRBV27 combines with J gene TRBJ1-1, with no clear D. There are 13 residues in the CDR3. CDR1 and CDR2 from the germline V gene are MNHEY and SMNVEV (reference sequence). The V end was cut by 5 bases, the J end by 5 bases, with 12 bases between. This CDR3 is CASSMGSGTEAFF. The CDR3, as DNA: TGTGCCAGCAGTATGGGGAGTGGAACTGAAGCTTTCTTT.

The chain employs TRBV4-2 and TRBJ2-7; D is unclear. Trimming took 1 base from V and 3 from J, leaving 7 bases between them. This CDR3 has 13 residues. Germline assignment: CDR1 LGHNA and CDR2 YNFKEQ. This CDR3 is CASSQGLDYEQYV. CDR3 DNA: TGTGCCAGCAGCCAAGGTCTGGACTACGAGCAGTACGTC.

This clonotype came up a few times. The rearrangement joins TRBV7-3 to TRBJ2-5, with D possibly being TRBD2 (5 bases). CDR1 is SGHTA and CDR2 is FQGTGA in the germline V gene. CDR3 length: 16 amino acids. Trimming cost V 0 bases and J 9 bases, with 20 bases left between them. CDR3 nucleotide sequence: TGTGCCAGCAGCTTAACAGGTTCTGCGGGCTGGCGGGCCCAGTACTTC. Residues: CASSLTGSAGWRAQYF. Supplemented by reference TRBV7-3 and TRBJ2-5, the full variable domain reads GAGVSQTPSNKVTEKGKYVELRCDPISGHTALYWYRQSLGQGPEFLIYFQGTGAADDSGLPNDRFFAVRPEGSVSTLKIQRTERGDSAVYLCASSLTGSAGWRAQYFGPGTRLLVL.

This clonotype was seen a few times. The chain carries TRBV4-2 and TRBJ1-2; D is unresolved. There are 16 residues in the CDR3. In germline, CDR1 is LGHNA, CDR2 YNFKEQ. The V and J ends lost 0 bases and 0 bases respectively, with 11 bases between them. Here the CDR3 reads CASSQEGSRANYGYTF. CDR3 in DNA: TGTGCCAGCAGCCAAGAAGGCAGCAGAGCTAACTATGGCTACACCTTC.